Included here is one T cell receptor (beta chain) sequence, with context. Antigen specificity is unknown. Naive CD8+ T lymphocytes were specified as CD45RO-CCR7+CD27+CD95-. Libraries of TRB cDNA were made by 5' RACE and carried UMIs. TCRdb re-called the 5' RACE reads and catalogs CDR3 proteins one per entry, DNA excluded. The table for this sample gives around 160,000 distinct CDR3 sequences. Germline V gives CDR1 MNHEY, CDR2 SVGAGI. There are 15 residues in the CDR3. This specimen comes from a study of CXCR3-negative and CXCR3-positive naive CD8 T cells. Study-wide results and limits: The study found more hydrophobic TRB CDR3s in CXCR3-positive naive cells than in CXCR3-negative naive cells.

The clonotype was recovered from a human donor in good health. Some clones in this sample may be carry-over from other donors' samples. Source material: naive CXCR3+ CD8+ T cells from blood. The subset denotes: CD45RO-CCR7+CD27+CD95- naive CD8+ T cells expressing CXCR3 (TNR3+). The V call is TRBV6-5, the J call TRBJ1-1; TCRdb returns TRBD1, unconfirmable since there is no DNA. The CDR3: CASSFLDRGITEAFF.